Each of the 21 T cell receptor beta chains below was sequenced from the same sample in a study of shared clonotypes between healthy human individuals (dated by TCRdb to 2020 to 2022). The receptor library was made with the immunoSEQ multiplex PCR assay. Not all clones reach the TCRdb copy of this immuneACCESS table, which keeps in-frame sequences only. Checked studies attribute under half of the gap to unresolved V genes and leave the rest unexplained. The sample table records about 2.3 million clones; about 92% of these occur just once. The ten largest clones take up under 0.45% of the sample. Material: naive CD4+ T cells from PBMCs. The sample's cell subset or site label, decoded: CD45RA+ positively selected. All receptors derive from a man aged 18 to 35 in good health. Some clones in this sample may be carry-over from other donors' samples.

This clone was observed a handful of times. This chain links TRBV30 with TRBJ1-1; no clear D gene. V was trimmed by 4 bases and J by 1 base, leaving 10 bases between them. The length of the CDR3 is 13 residues. CDR1 is GTSNPN, CDR2 SVGIG, per germline (reference sequence). The CDR3 nucleotides read TGTGCCTGGAACCCCCGGGGGAACACTGAAGCTTTCTTT. As protein: CAWNPRGNTEAFF.

For this clone: The sample carries other DNA sequences with the same CDR3. The rearrangement uses TRBV28 and TRBJ2-3; D not certain. Trimming took 3 bases from V and 0 from J, leaving 7 bases between them. Germline lookup yields CDR1 MDHEN and CDR2 SYDVKM. CDR3 length: 14 amino acids. CDR3 bases: TGTGCCAGCAGTTTTTGGTCTAGCACAGATACGCAGTATTTT. This gives the protein CASSFWSSTDTQYF. Full variable domain (rest looked up from reference TRBV28 and TRBJ2-3): DVKVTQSSRYLVKRTGEKVFLECVQDMDHENMFWYRQDPGLGLRLIYFSYDVKMKEKGDIPEGYSVSREKKERFSLILESASTNQTSMYLCASSFWSSTDTQYFGPGTRLTVL.

This chain uses TRBV28 with TRBJ1-2, with D unclear. The V and J ends lost 5 bases and 8 bases respectively, with 18 bases between them. Germline-derived CDR1 and CDR2 are MDHEN and SYDVKM. This CDR3 is built from 14 residues. Written as DNA, the CDR3 is TGTGCCAGCAGTCTAACGGCCCGAATGGGAGGCTACACCTTC. Its protein product is CASSLTARMGGYTF.

This sequence joins TRBV30 and TRBJ2-7; D unresolved. CDR3 length equals 13 residues. V lost 2 bases and J lost 0, with 8 bases in between. Germline V gene lookup returns CDR1 GTSNPN and CDR2 SVGIG (reference sequence). This chain's CDR3 is CAWSIRNSYEQYF. The DNA for the CDR3 is TGTGCCTGGAGTATACGAAACTCCTACGAGCAGTACTTC.

This CDR3 is CASSLAPAVNTEAFF. The CDR3 DNA is TGTGCCAGCAGCTTAGCCCCCGCGGTGAACACTGAAGCTTTCTTT. This sequence joins TRBV7-3 and TRBJ1-1; D call uncertain. V lost 2 bases, J lost 0 bases, and 10 bases lay in between. This CDR3 has 15 amino acids. The germline CDR1 and CDR2 sequences are SGHTA and FQGTGA. The complete variable domain, with remaining parts taken from reference TRBV7-3 and TRBJ1-1, reads GAGVSQTPSNKVTEKGKYVELRCDPISGHTALYWYRQSLGQGPEFLIYFQGTGAADDSGLPNDRFFAVRPEGSVSTLKIQRTERGDSAVYLCASSLAPAVNTEAFFGQGTRLTVV.

The chain has TRBV6-1 and TRBJ2-5; a possible D gene is TRBD2 (6 bases). Germline loops: CDR1 MNHNS, CDR2 SASEGT. This CDR3 spans 15 amino acids. Between the trimmed V and J ends, which lost 8 bases and 0 bases, there was a span of 16 bases. The CDR3 region has the DNA TGTGCCAGCGCGTGGGGCGGGATGTACCAAGAGACCCAGTACTTC. Translated: CASAWGGMYQETQYF.

This clone was picked up a small number of times. The chain recombines TRBV29-1 with TRBJ1-5, with a weak D call TRBD1 (6 bases). The germline V gene has CDR1 SQVTM and CDR2 ANQGSEA. This CDR3 comprises 12 residues. V shed 4 bases and J shed 7 bases, with 11 bases lying between them. This chain's CDR3 is CSVGGAQQPQHF. In nucleotides, the CDR3 is TGCAGCGTTGGGGGGGCCCAGCAGCCCCAGCATTTT.

V usage is TRBV2 and J usage is TRBJ1-1; no firm D call. Germline assignment: CDR1 SNHLY and CDR2 FYNNEI. V shed 4 bases and J shed 1 base, with 7 bases lying between them. The CDR3 spans 13 residues. CDR3 DNA: TGTGCCAGCAGTGCCGAAAAGAACACTGAAGCTTTCTTT. It encodes CASSAEKNTEAFF.

The gene calls are TRBV9 and TRBJ2-5; D is unclear. Looked up from germline, CDR1 is SGDLS and CDR2 is YYNGEE. The CDR3 runs to 13 residues. V lost 4 bases and J 1 base, leaving 8 bases between the germline ends. The DNA of the CDR3 is TGTGCCAGCAGCCAGAGCCTCCAAGAGACCCAGTACTTC. Its translation: CASSQSLQETQYF.

This chain links TRBV29-1 with TRBJ2-3; 10 bases fit TRBD2. Losses at the gene ends were 6 bases for V and 0 bases for J; bases not matched to a gene: 6. Germline CDR1 is SQVTM and CDR2 is ANQGSEA. CDR3 length equals 15 residues. CDR3 bases: TGCAGCGTCACCGGGACTAGCGTAAGCACAGATACGCAGTATTTT. Residues: CSVTGTSVSTDTQYF.

The rearrangement joins TRBV5-1 to TRBJ2-1, with D perhaps being TRBD1 or TRBD2 (5 bases each). The CDR3 has 15 residues. The germline V and J ends were trimmed by 6 bases and 6 bases, with 19 bases remaining between them. Germline CDR1 SGHRS, CDR2 YFSETQ. The chain's CDR3 is CASKRDSREANEQFF. Here the CDR3 DNA reads TGCGCCAGCAAGAGAGACAGTCGGGAAGCCAATGAGCAGTTCTTC.

The chain joins TRBV5-1 to TRBJ2-7; 8 positions agree with TRBD1. This CDR3 is built from 16 residues. V lost 0 bases, J lost 2 bases, and 7 bases stayed unmatched. The V gene's germline CDR1 is SGHRS and CDR2 YFSETQ. For the CDR3, the DNA is TGCGCCAGCAGCTTGGCGACAGGGGCCTATACCTACGAGCAGTACTTC. The encoded protein is CASSLATGAYTYEQYF.

V gene TRBV6-1 combines with J gene TRBJ2-7; 11 bases align to TRBD1. V lost 8 bases and J lost 5; bases outside the gene matches: 5. Germline CDR1 is MNHNS and CDR2 is SASEGT. The CDR3 is made up of 13 amino acids. In nucleotides, the CDR3 is TGTGCCAGCGATCAGGGACAGGGGGACGAGCAGTACTTC. Its translation: CASDQGQGDEQYF.

The V call is TRBV5-1, the J call TRBJ2-7, with 13 bases identical to TRBD2. The CDR3 runs 15 residues. In germline, CDR1 is SGHRS, CDR2 YFSETQ. V was clipped by 4 bases and J by 5 bases; unmatched bases: 6. In nucleotides, the CDR3 is TGCGCCAGCAGCCCTCGGACTAGCGGGAGTGACGAGCAGTACTTC. Protein sequence: CASSPRTSGSDEQYF.

This chain uses TRBV11-2 with TRBJ1-1; D gene unclear. CDR1 and CDR2 from the germline V gene are SGHAT and FQNNGV. The length of the CDR3 is 15 residues. Trimming shortened V by 5 bases and J by 0 bases, and 13 bases separated the two germline ends. The CDR3: CASSPIGGVNTEAFF. CDR3 coding DNA: TGTGCCAGCAGCCCCATCGGAGGCGTGAACACTGAAGCTTTCTTT.

This clone was detected once. This sequence joins TRBV9 and TRBJ2-1; tentatively, D is TRBD2 (6 bases). V dropped 0 bases and J dropped 9 bases, with 19 bases sitting between them. Germline CDR1 is SGDLS and CDR2 is YYNGEE. The CDR3 loop spans 16 amino acids. The CDR3 region is CASSVGAPAGIGEQFF. The CDR3 nucleotides read TGTGCCAGCAGCGTAGGGGCCCCTGCGGGGATTGGTGAGCAGTTCTTC.

The V gene is TRBV9, the J gene TRBJ2-5; the match to TRBD2 covers 9 bases. The J segment lost 2 bases and the V segment lost 3 bases, leaving 8 bases of the junction unmatched. In germline, CDR1 is SGDLS, CDR2 YYNGEE. The CDR3 length is 16 residues. CDR3 coding DNA: TGTGCCAGCAGCGAGATGGCGGGAGGGTGGCAAGAGACCCAGTACTTC. It is translated as CASSEMAGGWQETQYF.

This clone was recorded once. V gene TRBV7-9 combines with J gene TRBJ2-5; D gene unclear. The J call may not be correct, given that the DNA end is closer to TRBJ2-7. There are 14 residues in the CDR3. Germline V gene lookup returns CDR1 SEHNR and CDR2 FQNEAQ (reference sequence). CDR3 amino acids: CASSLATGRPEQYF. The CDR3 DNA follows: TGTGCCAGCAGCTTAGCGACGGGTCGGCCCGAGCAGTACTTC.

The gene calls are TRBV7-3 and TRBJ1-5, with a tentative D call TRBD1 (5 bases). The germline V and J ends were trimmed by 0 bases and 6 bases, with 15 bases remaining between them. CDR1 is SGHTA and CDR2 is FQGTGA in the germline V gene. CDR3 length: 16 amino acids. Here the CDR3 DNA reads TGTGCCAGCAGCTTAACGGGTGAGGGGACGGGTCAGCCCCAGCATTTT. Protein: CASSLTGEGTGQPQHF.

The genes are TRBV5-4 and TRBJ2-3; D not certain. The CDR3 consists of 13 residues. Germline V gene lookup returns CDR1 SGHNT and CDR2 YYREEE (reference sequence). Deletions cut 3 bases from V and 2 bases from J, with 7 bases between. This chain's CDR3 is CASSSDPTDTQYF. CDR3 nucleotides: TGTGCCAGCAGCTCGGACCCCACAGATACGCAGTATTTT.

This clone was seen once. The chain carries TRBV2 and TRBJ1-2; D possibly corresponds to TRBD1 (5 bases). Trimming removed 5 bases at V and 8 bases at J, with 9 bases between. CDR1 is SNHLY, CDR2 FYNNEI, per germline. There are 11 residues in the CDR3. DNA for the CDR3: TGTGCCAGCAGTCCAGGGTTAGGCTACACCTTC. Translated: CASSPGLGYTF.